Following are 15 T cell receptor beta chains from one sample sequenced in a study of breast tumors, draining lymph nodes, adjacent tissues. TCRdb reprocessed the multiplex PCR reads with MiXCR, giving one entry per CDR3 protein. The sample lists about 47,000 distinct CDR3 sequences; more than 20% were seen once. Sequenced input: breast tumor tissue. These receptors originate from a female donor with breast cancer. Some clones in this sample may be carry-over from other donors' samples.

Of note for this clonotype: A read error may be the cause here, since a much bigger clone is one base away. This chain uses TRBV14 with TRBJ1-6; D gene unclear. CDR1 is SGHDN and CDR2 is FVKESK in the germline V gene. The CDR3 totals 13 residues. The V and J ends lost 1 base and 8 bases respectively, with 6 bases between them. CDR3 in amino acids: CASSQGRDSPLHF. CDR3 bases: TGTGCCAGCAGCCAAGGACGAGATTCACCCCTCCACTTT.

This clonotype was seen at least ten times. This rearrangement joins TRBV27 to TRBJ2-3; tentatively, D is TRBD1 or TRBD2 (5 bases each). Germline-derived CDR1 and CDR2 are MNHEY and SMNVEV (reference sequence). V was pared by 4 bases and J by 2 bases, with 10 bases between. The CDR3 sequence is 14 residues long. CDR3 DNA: TGTGCCAGCAGTTACCGGGACCACACAGATACGCAGTATTTT. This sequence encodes CASSYRDHTDTQYF.

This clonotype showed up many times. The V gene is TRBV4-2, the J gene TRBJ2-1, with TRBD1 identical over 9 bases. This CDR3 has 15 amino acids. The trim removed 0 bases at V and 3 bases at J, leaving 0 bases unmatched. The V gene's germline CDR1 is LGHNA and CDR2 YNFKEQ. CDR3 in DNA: TGTGCCAGCAGCCAAGAGACAGGGGGCTACAATGAGCAGTTCTTC. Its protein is CASSQETGGYNEQFF.

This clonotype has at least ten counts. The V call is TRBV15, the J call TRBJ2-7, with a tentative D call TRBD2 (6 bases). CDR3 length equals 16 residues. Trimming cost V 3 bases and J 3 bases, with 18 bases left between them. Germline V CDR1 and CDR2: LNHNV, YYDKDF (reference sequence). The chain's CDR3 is CATSSDSGGVGYEQYF. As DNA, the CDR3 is TGTGCCACCAGCAGCGACTCCGGCGGGGTTGGCTACGAGCAGTACTTC. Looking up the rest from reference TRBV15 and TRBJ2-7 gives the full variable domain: DAMVIQNPRYQVTQFGKPVTLSCSQTLNHNVMYWYQQKSSQAPKLLFHYYDKDFNNEADTPDNFQSRRPNTSFCFLDIRSPGLGDTAMYLCATSSDSGGVGYEQYFGPGTRLTVT.

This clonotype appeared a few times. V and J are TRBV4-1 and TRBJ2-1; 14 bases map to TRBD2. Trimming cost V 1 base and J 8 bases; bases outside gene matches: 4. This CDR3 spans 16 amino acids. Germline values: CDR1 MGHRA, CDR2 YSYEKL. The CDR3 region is CASSQGRLAGGHEQFF. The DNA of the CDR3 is TGCGCCAGCAGCCAAGGCCGACTAGCGGGAGGGCATGAGCAGTTCTTC.

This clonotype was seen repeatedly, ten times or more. DNA of the CDR3: TGTGCCAGTAGCCATATGGGGCGCGACTATGGCTACACCTTC. Translation: CASSHMGRDYGYTF. The gene calls are TRBV19 and TRBJ1-2; perhaps TRBD1 as D (5 bases). This CDR3 region has 14 residues. Trimming left V 6 bases short and J 3 bases short, with 14 bases between. The germline gives CDR1 LNHDA, CDR2 SQIVND (reference sequence).

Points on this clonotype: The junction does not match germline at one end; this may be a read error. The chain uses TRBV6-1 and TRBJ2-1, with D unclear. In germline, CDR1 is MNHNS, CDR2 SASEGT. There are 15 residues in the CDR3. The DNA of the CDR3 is TGTGCCAGCAGTGAAGGGCCAAGCTCCTACAATGAGCAGCTCTTC. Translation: CASSEGPSSYNEQLF.

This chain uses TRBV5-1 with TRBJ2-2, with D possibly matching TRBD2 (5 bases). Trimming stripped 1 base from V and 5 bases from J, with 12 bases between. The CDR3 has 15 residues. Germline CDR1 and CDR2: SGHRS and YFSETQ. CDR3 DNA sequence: TGCGCCAGCAGCTTGATAGTGGGAGAGACCGGGGAGCTGTTTTTT. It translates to CASSLIVGETGELFF.

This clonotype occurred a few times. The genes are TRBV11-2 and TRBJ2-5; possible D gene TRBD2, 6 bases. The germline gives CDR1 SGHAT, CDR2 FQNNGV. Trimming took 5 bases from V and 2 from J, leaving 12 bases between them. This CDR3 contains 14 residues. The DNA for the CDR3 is TGTGCCAGCAGCCGGGACTGGGGGCAAGAGACCCAGTACTTC. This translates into CASSRDWGQETQYF.

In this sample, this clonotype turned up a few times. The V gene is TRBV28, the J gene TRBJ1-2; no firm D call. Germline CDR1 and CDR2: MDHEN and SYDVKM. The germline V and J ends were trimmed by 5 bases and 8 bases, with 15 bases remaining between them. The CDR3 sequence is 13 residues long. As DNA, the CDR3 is TGTGCCAGCAGTCTAATGAGAGAACGCGGCTACACCTTC. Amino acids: CASSLMRERGYTF.

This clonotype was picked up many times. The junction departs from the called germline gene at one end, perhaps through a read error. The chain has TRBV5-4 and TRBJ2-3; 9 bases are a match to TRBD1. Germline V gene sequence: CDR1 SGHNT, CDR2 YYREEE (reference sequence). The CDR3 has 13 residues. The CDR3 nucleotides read TGTGTCAGCCAGGACAGGGGAGCAGATACGCAGTATTTT. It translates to CVSQDRGADTQYF.

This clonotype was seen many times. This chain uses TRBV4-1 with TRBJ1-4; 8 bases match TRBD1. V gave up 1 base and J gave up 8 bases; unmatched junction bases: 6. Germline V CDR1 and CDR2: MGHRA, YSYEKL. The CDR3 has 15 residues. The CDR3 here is CASSQAGTGGEKLFF. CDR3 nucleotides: TGCGCCAGCAGCCAAGCAGGAACAGGGGGAGAAAAACTGTTTTTT.

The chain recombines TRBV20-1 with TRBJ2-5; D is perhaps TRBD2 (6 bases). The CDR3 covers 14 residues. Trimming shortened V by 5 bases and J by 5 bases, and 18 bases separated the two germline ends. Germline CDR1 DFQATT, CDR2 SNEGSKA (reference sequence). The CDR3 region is CSARTPTGRETQYF. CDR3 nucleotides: TGCAGTGCTCGTACACCGACGGGGAGGGAGACCCAGTACTTC.

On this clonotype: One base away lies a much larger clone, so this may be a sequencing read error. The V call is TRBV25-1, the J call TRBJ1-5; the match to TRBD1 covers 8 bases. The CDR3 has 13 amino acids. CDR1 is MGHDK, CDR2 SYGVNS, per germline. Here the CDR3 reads CAGRGQDNQPQHF. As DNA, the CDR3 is TGTGCCGGCAGGGGGCAGGACAATCAGCCCCAGCATTTT.

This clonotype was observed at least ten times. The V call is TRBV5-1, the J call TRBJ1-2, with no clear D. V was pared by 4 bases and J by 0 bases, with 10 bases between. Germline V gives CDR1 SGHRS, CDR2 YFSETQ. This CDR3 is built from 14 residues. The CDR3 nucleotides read TGCGCCAGCAGCCCAGGCCCACCTAACTATGGCTACACCTTC. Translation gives CASSPGPPNYGYTF.